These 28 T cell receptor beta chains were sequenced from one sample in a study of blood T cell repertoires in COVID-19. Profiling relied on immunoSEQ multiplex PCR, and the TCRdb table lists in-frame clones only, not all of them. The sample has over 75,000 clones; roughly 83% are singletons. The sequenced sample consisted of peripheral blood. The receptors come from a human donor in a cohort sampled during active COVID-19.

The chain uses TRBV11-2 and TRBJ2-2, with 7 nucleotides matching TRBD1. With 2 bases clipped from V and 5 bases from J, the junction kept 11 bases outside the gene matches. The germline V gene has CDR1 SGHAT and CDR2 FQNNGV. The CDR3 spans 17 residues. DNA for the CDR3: TGTGCCAGCAGCTTAAGATCGGGACAGACTCAAACCGGGGAGCTGTTTTTT. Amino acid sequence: CASSLRSGQTQTGELFF.

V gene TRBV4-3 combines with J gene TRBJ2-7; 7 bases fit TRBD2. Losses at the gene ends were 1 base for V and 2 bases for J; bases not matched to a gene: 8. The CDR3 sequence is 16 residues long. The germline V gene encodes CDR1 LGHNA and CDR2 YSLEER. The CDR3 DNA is TGCGCCAGCAGCCAAGTGGAGCGGGACGCCCCCTACGAGCAGTACTTC. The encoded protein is CASSQVERDAPYEQYF.

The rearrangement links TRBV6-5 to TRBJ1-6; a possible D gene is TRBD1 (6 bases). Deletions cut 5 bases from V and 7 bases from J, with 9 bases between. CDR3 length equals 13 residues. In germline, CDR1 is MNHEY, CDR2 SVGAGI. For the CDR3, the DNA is TGTGCCAGCAGTCTAGGGACAAATTCACCCCTCCACTTT. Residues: CASSLGTNSPLHF.

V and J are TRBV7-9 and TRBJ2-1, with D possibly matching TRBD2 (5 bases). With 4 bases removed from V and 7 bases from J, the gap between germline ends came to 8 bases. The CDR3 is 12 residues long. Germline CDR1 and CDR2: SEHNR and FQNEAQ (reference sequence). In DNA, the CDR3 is TGTGCCAGCAGCTCCTCGGGAAATGAGCAGTTCTTC. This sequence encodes CASSSSGNEQFF.

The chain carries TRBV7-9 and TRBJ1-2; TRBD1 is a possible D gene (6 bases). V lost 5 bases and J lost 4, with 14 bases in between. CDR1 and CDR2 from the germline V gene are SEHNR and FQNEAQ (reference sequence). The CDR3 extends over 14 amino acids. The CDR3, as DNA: TGTGCCAGCAGCCGTAGCGGGGACACCTATGGCTACACCTTC. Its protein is CASSRSGDTYGYTF.

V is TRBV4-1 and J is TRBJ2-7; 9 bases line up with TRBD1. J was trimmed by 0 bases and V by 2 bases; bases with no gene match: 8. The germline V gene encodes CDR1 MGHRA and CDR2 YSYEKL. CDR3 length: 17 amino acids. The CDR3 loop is CASSQPTGTGSSYEQYF. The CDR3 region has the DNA TGCGCCAGCAGCCAACCTACCGGGACAGGGAGCTCCTACGAGCAGTACTTC.

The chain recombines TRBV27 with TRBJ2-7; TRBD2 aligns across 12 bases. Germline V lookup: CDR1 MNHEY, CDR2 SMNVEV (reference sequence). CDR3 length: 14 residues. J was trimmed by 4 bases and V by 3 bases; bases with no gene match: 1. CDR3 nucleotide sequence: TGTGCCAGCAGTTTCGGGACTAGCGGGTACGAGCAGTACTTC. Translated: CASSFGTSGYEQYF.

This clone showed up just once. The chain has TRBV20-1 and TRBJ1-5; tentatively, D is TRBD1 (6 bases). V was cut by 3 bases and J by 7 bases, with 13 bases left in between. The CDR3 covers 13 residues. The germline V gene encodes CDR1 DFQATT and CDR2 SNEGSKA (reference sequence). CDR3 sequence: CSASESGEQPQHF. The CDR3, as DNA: TGCAGTGCTAGTGAGTCAGGGGAACAGCCCCAGCATTTT.

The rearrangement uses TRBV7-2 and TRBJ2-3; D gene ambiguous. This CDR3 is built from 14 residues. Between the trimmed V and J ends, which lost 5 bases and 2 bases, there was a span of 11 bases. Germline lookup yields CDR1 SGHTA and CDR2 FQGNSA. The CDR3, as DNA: TGTGCCAGCAGCCCTAGACTGCACACAGATACGCAGTATTTT. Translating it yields CASSPRLHTDTQYF.

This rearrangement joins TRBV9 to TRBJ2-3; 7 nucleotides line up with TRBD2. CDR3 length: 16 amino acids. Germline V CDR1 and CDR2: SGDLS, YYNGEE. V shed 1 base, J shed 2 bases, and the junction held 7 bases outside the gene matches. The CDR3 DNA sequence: TGTGCCAGCAGCGTACTTGAGGGAGGGCCCACAGATACGCAGTATTTT. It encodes CASSVLEGGPTDTQYF.

CDR3 loop: CSVEDSGQWLGAFF. CDR3 DNA: TGCAGCGTTGAAGATTCGGGACAGTGGTTGGGGGCTTTCTTT. The chain has TRBV29-1 and TRBJ1-1; the match to TRBD1 covers 7 bases. V gave up 0 bases and J gave up 11 bases; unmatched junction bases: 12. Germline V gives CDR1 SQVTM, CDR2 ANQGSEA. CDR3 length: 14 residues.

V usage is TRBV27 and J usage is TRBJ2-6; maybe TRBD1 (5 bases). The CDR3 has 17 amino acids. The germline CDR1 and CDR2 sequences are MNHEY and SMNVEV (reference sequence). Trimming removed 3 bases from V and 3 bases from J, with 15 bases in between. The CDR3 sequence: CASSLVGLPGGANVLTF. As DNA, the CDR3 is TGTGCCAGCAGTTTGGTGGGGCTTCCGGGTGGGGCCAACGTCCTGACTTTC.

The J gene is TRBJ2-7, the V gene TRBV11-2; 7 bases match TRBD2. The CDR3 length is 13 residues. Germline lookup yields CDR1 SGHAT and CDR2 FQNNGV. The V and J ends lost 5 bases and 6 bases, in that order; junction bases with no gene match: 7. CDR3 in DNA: TGTGCCAGCAGCCGAGGCGCGGGGGTCGAGCAGTACTTC. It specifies CASSRGAGVEQYF.

CDR3 DNA sequence: TGCGCCAGCAGCCAAGCGGCCGGGATCGGCAATCAGCCCCAGCATTTT. Its protein is CASSQAAGIGNQPQHF. The rearrangement uses TRBV4-1 and TRBJ1-5; no clear D. Germline CDR1 and CDR2: MGHRA and YSYEKL. The length of the CDR3 is 16 residues. V was pared by 1 base and J by 2 bases, with 12 bases between.

The CDR3 here is CASSLSRVGGNNEQFF. CDR3 nucleotide sequence: TGTGCCAGCAGTTTATCGAGGGTGGGGGGGAACAATGAGCAGTTCTTC. The V call is TRBV27, the J call TRBJ2-1, with 7 bases lining up with TRBD2. CDR3 length: 16 residues. V gave up 0 bases and J gave up 5 bases; unmatched junction bases: 7. Germline V lookup: CDR1 MNHEY, CDR2 SMNVEV (reference sequence).

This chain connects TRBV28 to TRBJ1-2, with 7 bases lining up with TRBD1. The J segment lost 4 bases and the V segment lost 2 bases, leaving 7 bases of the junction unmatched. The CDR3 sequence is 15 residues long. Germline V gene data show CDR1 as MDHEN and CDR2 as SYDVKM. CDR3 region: CASSLVKGAGYGYTF. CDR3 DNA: TGTGCCAGCAGTTTAGTTAAGGGGGCCGGCTATGGCTACACCTTC.

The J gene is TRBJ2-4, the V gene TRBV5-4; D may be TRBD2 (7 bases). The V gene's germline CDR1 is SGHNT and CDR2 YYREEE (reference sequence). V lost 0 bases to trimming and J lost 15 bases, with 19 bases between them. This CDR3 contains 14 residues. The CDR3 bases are TGTGCCAGCAGCTTGGAGGGGGGGCGGAGCGTGGTGTACTTC. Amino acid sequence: CASSLEGGRSVVYF.

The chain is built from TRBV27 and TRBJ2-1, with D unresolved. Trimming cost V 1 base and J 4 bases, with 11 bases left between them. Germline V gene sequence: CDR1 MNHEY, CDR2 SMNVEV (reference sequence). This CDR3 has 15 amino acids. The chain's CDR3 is CASSLYYERYNEQFF. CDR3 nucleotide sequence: TGTGCCAGCAGTTTATACTACGAACGGTACAATGAGCAGTTCTTC.

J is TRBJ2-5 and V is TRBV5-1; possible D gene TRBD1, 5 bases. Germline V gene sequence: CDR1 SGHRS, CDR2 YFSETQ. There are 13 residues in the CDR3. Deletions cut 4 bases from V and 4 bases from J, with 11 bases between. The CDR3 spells CASSPGQGETQYF. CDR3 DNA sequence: TGCGCCAGCAGCCCTGGACAAGGAGAGACCCAGTACTTC.

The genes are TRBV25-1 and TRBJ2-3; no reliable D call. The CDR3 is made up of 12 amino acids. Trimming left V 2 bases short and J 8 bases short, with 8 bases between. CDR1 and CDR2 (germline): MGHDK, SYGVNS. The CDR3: CASSEGRRTQYF. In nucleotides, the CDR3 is TGTGCCAGCAGTGAAGGCCGTCGTACGCAGTATTTT.

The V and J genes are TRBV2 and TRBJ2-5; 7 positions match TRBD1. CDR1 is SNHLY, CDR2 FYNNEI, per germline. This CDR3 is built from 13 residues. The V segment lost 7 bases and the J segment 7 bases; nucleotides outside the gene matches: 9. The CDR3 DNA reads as TGTGCCAGCAAGGGACAGCAAGATACGACCCAGTACTTC. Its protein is CASKGQQDTTQYF. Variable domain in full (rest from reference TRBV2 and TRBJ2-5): EPEVTQTPSHQVTQMGQEVILRCVPISNHLYFYWYRQILGQKVEFLVSFYNNEISEKSEIFDDQFSVERPDGSNFTLKIRSTKLEDSAMYFCASKGQQDTTQYFGPGTRLLVL.

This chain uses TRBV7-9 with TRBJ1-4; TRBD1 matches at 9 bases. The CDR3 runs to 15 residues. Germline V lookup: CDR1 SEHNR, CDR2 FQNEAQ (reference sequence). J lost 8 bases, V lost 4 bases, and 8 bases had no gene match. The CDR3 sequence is CASSSGTGLDEKLFF. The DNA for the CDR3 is TGTGCCAGCAGCTCCGGGACAGGGTTGGACGAAAAACTGTTTTTT.

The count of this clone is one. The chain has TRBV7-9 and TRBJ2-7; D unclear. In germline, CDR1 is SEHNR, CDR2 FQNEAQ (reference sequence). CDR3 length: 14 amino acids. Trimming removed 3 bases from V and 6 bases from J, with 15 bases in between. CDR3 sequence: CASSFFLNPFEQYF. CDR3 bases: TGTGCCAGCAGCTTTTTTCTAAATCCCTTCGAGCAGTACTTC.

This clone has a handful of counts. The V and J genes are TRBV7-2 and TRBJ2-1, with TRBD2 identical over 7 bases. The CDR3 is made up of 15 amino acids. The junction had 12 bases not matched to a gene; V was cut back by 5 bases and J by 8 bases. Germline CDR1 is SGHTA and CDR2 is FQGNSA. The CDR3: CASSLGLYDADEQFF. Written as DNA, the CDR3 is TGTGCCAGCAGCCTGGGACTATATGATGCTGATGAGCAGTTCTTC. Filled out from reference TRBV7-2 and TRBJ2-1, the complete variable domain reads GAGVSQSPSNKVTEKGKDVELRCDPISGHTALYWYRQSLGQGLEFLIYFQGNSAPDKSGLPSDRFSAERTGGSVSTLTIQRTQQEDSAVYLCASSLGLYDADEQFFGPGTRLTVL.

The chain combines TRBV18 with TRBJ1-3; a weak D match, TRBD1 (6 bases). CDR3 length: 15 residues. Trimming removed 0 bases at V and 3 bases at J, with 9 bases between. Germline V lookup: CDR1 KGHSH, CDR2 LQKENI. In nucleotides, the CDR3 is TGTGCCAGCTCACCACCCGGGACATTTGGAAACACCATATATTTT. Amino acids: CASSPPGTFGNTIYF. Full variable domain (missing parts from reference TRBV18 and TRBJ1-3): NAGVMQNPRHLVRRRGQEARLRCSPMKGHSHVYWYRQLPEEGLKFMVYLQKENIIDESGMPKERFSAEFPKEGPSILRIQQVVRGDSAAYFCASSPPGTFGNTIYFGEGSWLTVV.

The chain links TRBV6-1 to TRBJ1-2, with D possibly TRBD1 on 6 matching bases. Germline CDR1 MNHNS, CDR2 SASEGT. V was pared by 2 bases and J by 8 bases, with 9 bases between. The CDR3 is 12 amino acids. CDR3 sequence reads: CASSEWGLGYTF. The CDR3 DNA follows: TGTGCCAGCAGTGAATGGGGGCTGGGCTACACCTTC.

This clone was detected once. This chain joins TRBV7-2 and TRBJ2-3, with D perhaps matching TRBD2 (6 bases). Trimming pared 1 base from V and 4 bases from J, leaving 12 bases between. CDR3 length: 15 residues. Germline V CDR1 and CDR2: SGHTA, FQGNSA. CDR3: CASSLVSGVPDTQYF. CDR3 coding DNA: TGTGCCAGCAGCTTAGTATCGGGAGTCCCAGATACGCAGTATTTT.

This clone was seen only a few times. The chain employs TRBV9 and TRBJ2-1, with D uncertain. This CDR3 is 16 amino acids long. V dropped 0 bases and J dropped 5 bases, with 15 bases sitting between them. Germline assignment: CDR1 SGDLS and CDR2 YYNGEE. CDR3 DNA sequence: TGTGCCAGCAGCGTAGAGGTCAGCCCTACTAACAATGAGCAGTTCTTC. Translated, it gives CASSVEVSPTNNEQFF. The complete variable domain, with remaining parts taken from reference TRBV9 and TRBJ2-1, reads DSGVTQTPKHLITATGQRVTLRCSPRSGDLSVYWYQQSLDQGLQFLIQYYNGEERAKGNILERFSAQQFPDLHSELNLSSLELGDSALYFCASSVEVSPTNNEQFFGPGTRLTVL.